This T cell receptor beta chain was observed in a study of CD8+CD57+ T cells in acquired aplastic anemia. Study-level background: Sorted CD4+ plus CD8+ cells gave DNA averaging approximately 3.2 ug. Healthy donors yielded about 10.8 million CD4+ cell reads on average. Study-wide results and caveats: In CD8+ cells, Simpson's diversity showed no significant difference between patients and controls. Fewer than 30 shared CD8+ CDR3s appeared highly expressed within patients' immunodominant clones.

Only a few counts were recorded for this clonotype. The antigen remains undetermined. A much larger clonotype is one base distant, so this may be a read error. Genomic DNA constituted the template upon which TCR beta VDJ and CDR3 profiling was performed. TCRdb re-derived calls from the reads in MiXCR, one entry per CDR3 protein. The table lists about 400,000 distinct CDR3 sequences, 55% to 75% of them singletons. CDR3 size: 14 residues. Trimming pared 1 base from V and 9 bases from J, leaving 16 bases between. Germline V gene data show CDR1 as SGHTA and CDR2 as FQGNSA. The source of this sequence is a human donor in good health, serving as a control. The sample consisted of sorted CD4+, CD8+, or CD8+CD57+ T cells (not recorded which) from PBMCs. The rearrangement uses TRBV7-2 and TRBJ2-7, with a weak D call TRBD2 (5 bases). In DNA form, the CDR3 reads TGTGCCAGCAGCTTAGACGGTAACCGCCGGGGGCAGTACTTC. Translation: CASSLDGNRRGQYF. Looking up the rest from reference TRBV7-2 and TRBJ2-7 gives the full variable domain: GAGVSQSPSNKVTEKGKDVELRCDPISGHTALYWYRQSLGQGLEFLIYFQGNSAPDKSGLPSDRFSAERTGGSVSTLTIQRTQQEDSAVYLCASSLDGNRRGQYFGPGTRLTVT.